These 18 T cell receptor beta chains were sequenced from one sample in a study of shared clonotypes between healthy human individuals. The repertoire was sequenced with immunoSEQ multiplex PCR; TCRdb's copy has only in-frame clones and lacks some. This sample has a few hundred thousand clones; more than 95% occur once, and the top ten carry around 0.06%. Source material: naive CD4+ T cells sorted from blood. Subset in this sample: CD45RA+ positively selected. These receptors originate from a woman aged 25 to 45 in good health.

The chain couples TRBV4-1 to TRBJ1-5, with TRBD1 matching 8 bases. This CDR3 is 15 amino acids long. Trimming took 3 bases from V and 5 from J; bases not matched to a gene: 6. Germline CDR1 reads MGHRA; CDR2 reads YSYEKL. CDR3 sequence reads: CASSQGQVNHQPQHF. The DNA of the CDR3 is TGCGCCAGCAGCCAGGGACAGGTTAACCATCAGCCCCAGCATTTT.

The chain recombines TRBV27 with TRBJ2-1; maybe TRBD2 (5 bases). Trimming took 5 bases from V and 0 from J, leaving 11 bases between them. This CDR3 has 15 residues. Germline lookup yields CDR1 MNHEY and CDR2 SMNVEV (reference sequence). CDR3 region: CASSPERSSYNEQFF. DNA of the CDR3: TGTGCCAGCAGTCCTGAGCGGAGCTCCTACAATGAGCAGTTCTTC.

This chain links TRBV29-1 with TRBJ2-7; D is tentatively TRBD1 or TRBD2 (5 bases each). Trimming left V 6 bases short and J 7 bases short, with 19 bases between. The CDR3 runs to 13 residues. CDR1 is SQVTM, CDR2 ANQGSEA, per germline. As DNA, the CDR3 is TGCAGCGTCTTGACAGCCGGGGTACGAGAGCAGTACTTC. Its protein is CSVLTAGVREQYF.

The rearrangement joins TRBV5-1 to TRBJ2-1; D may be TRBD2 (6 bases). Trimming took 2 bases from V and 0 from J, leaving 15 bases between them. The CDR3 is 17 residues long. Germline-derived CDR1 and CDR2 are SGHRS and YFSETQ. CDR3: CASSFRLAASSYNEQFF. CDR3 coding DNA: TGCGCCAGCAGCTTCCGTTTAGCGGCTAGCTCCTACAATGAGCAGTTCTTC.

The chain carries TRBV28 and TRBJ1-1; 9 nucleotides match TRBD1. CDR1 and CDR2 (germline): MDHEN, SYDVKM. With V trimmed by 6 bases and J by 11 bases, 7 bases remained unmatched. The CDR3 spans 12 residues. The CDR3 coding sequence is TGTGCCAGCAGGTTGACAGGGGGTCGGGCTTTCTTT. This sequence encodes CASRLTGGRAFF.

This rearrangement joins TRBV19 to TRBJ2-1; 8 bases map to TRBD1. The CDR3 is 16 residues long. Unmatched junction bases numbered 14, after V lost 3 bases and J lost 10 bases. Germline values: CDR1 LNHDA, CDR2 SQIVND (reference sequence). The CDR3 DNA is TGTGCCAGTAGTATTACCCAGGGGGCACTTTCGTGGGAGCAGTTCTTC. Amino acids: CASSITQGALSWEQFF.

The J gene is TRBJ1-1, the V gene TRBV10-3; TRBD1 is a possible D gene (5 bases). CDR3 length: 15 residues. Germline V gives CDR1 ENHRY, CDR2 SYGVKD. V lost 2 bases, J lost 5 bases, and 15 bases lay in between. The CDR3 nucleotides are TGTGCCATCAGTGAGGGGCGTCAGGGTGAAACTGAAGCTTTCTTT. Protein product: CAISEGRQGETEAFF.

The rearrangement joins TRBV4-1 to TRBJ1-1, with D possibly matching TRBD1 (5 bases). CDR3 length: 16 residues. CDR1 MGHRA and CDR2 YSYEKL come from the germline V gene. The ends were cut back, 2 bases at V and 1 base at J, with 14 bases in the middle. CDR3 bases: TGCGCCAGCAGCCAACCCCTCAGGGCGAGGAACACTGAAGCTTTCTTT. It yields the protein CASSQPLRARNTEAFF.

This rearrangement joins TRBV5-1 to TRBJ2-7; 11 bases align to TRBD1. Germline CDR1 is SGHRS and CDR2 is YFSETQ. The CDR3 is made up of 15 amino acids. Trimming at V came to 4 bases and at J to 0 bases, leaving 3 bases not matched to a gene. For the CDR3, the DNA is TGCGCCAGCAGCCGCGGACAGGGGGCCTCCTACGAGCAGTACTTC. Protein sequence: CASSRGQGASYEQYF.

The V call is TRBV9, the J call TRBJ1-3; weak D call: TRBD1 (5 bases). This CDR3 comprises 14 residues. Germline CDR1 SGDLS, CDR2 YYNGEE. Trimming stripped 2 bases from V and 2 bases from J, with 8 bases between. The CDR3 loop reads CASSVTGTGNTIYF. CDR3 coding DNA: TGTGCCAGCAGCGTCACAGGAACTGGAAACACCATATATTTT.

The V and J genes are TRBV28 and TRBJ2-1; 11 bases fit TRBD2. After removal of 4 bases from V and 2 bases from J, the junction contained 4 bases not matched to a gene. Germline values: CDR1 MDHEN, CDR2 SYDVKM. This CDR3 has 16 amino acids. CDR3 in amino acids: CASSSRLAGTYNEQFF. CDR3 nucleotide sequence: TGTGCCAGCAGTTCGCGACTAGCGGGAACCTACAATGAGCAGTTCTTC.

V is TRBV19 and J is TRBJ2-7; D gene uncertain. Trimming pared 4 bases from V and 0 bases from J, leaving 4 bases between. There are 12 residues in the CDR3. Germline lookup yields CDR1 LNHDA and CDR2 SQIVND (reference sequence). Here the CDR3 reads CASSTRSYEQYF. The CDR3 DNA reads TGTGCCAGTAGTACCCGCTCCTACGAGCAGTACTTC.

DNA of the CDR3: TGTGCCAGTAGTACGGCCCCGGATATTACCGGGGAGCTGTTTTTT. The encoded protein is CASSTAPDITGELFF. This sequence joins TRBV19 and TRBJ2-2; unclear D gene. CDR3 size: 15 residues. Germline CDR1 reads LNHDA; CDR2 reads SQIVND (reference sequence). V was cut by 4 bases and J by 5 bases, with 14 bases left in between.

V and J are TRBV7-9 and TRBJ2-5; 10 positions agree with TRBD1. The CDR3 spans 19 residues. CDR1 SEHNR and CDR2 FQNEAQ come from the germline V gene (reference sequence). With 0 bases clipped from V and 7 bases from J, the junction kept 17 bases outside the gene matches. The CDR3 spells CASSLALSMGQGKGGTQYF. The CDR3 DNA reads as TGTGCCAGCAGCTTAGCCCTCTCGATGGGACAGGGGAAGGGCGGGACCCAGTACTTC. Full variable domain (missing parts from reference TRBV7-9 and TRBJ2-5): DTGVSQNPRHKITKRGQNVTFRCDPISEHNRLYWYRQTLGQGPEFLTYFQNEAQLEKSRLLSDRFSAERPKGSFSTLEIQRTEQGDSAMYLCASSLALSMGQGKGGTQYFGPGTRLLVL.

The chain uses TRBV18 and TRBJ1-2, with TRBD1 as a possible D gene (5 bases). The V gene's germline CDR1 is KGHSH and CDR2 LQKENI. The CDR3 spans 15 residues. Trimming took 4 bases from V and 1 from J, leaving 13 bases between them. The CDR3, as DNA: TGTGCCAGCTCACTAGCGTACGACAGTAACTATGGCTACACCTTC. It is translated as CASSLAYDSNYGYTF.

The J gene is TRBJ2-1, the V gene TRBV18; no clear D gene. The germline V gene has CDR1 KGHSH and CDR2 LQKENI. V was shortened by 0 bases and J by 7 bases, with 13 bases between the two germline ends. This CDR3 comprises 15 residues. DNA for the CDR3: TGTGCCAGCTCACCACCCCAGGACGCATCGAATGAGCAGTTCTTC. Amino acids: CASSPPQDASNEQFF.

The chain recombines TRBV2 with TRBJ1-5; D remains unclear. Deletions cut 3 bases from V and 7 bases from J, with 10 bases between. The CDR3 totals 13 residues. CDR1 is SNHLY, CDR2 FYNNEI, per germline. DNA of the CDR3: TGTGCCAGCAGTGATATGGGTATCCAGCCCCAGCATTTT. Residues: CASSDMGIQPQHF.

CDR3 sequence reads: CASSPPWDRGQGAFF. For the CDR3, the DNA is TGTGCCAGCTCACCACCGTGGGACAGGGGGCAGGGAGCTTTCTTT. The gene calls are TRBV18 and TRBJ1-1, with TRBD1 matching over 12 bases. Germline V gene lookup returns CDR1 KGHSH and CDR2 LQKENI. The CDR3 runs 15 residues. The V gene end was trimmed by 0 bases and the J gene end by 10 bases; junction bases not matched to a gene: 6.